The T cell receptor beta chain described here comes from a study of T-cell memory formation after mild COVID-19. Study-wide results and limits: There was a balanced CD4/CD8 profile in clones contracting day 15 to 85, and later expanders leaned CD4+. Nothing confirmed that second-wave clones peaking on day 37 were specific for SARS-CoV-2. Pre-infection memory held some responding clones, suggesting pre-existing cross-reactive T cells responded. Contracting clones localized mainly to CM and EM when CD4+ and mainly to EMRA when CD8+.

The V gene lost 7 bases and the J gene lost 2 bases, with 8 bases spanning the gap. The CDR3 has 13 residues. Germline V gene lookup returns CDR1 KGHDR and CDR2 SFDVKD. TCRdb recomputed calls from the 5' RACE reads with MiXCR, one row per CDR3 protein. This sample has 350,000 to 450,000 distinct CDR3 sequences, with 15% to 25% found just once. As concerns this clonotype: Its antigen is currently unknown.

Sequencing was done on a sample of PBMCs or a T cell subset sorted from them (not recorded which). This TCR derives from an adult woman who had mild COVID-19 (a few samples of this study predate the infection). Cell type and time point are not known. V and J are TRBV24-1 and TRBJ1-5; maybe TRBD1 (5 bases). CDR3 DNA sequence: TGTGCCACCAGGGGGGAGGGCAATCAGCCCCAGCATTTT. As protein: CATRGEGNQPQHF.